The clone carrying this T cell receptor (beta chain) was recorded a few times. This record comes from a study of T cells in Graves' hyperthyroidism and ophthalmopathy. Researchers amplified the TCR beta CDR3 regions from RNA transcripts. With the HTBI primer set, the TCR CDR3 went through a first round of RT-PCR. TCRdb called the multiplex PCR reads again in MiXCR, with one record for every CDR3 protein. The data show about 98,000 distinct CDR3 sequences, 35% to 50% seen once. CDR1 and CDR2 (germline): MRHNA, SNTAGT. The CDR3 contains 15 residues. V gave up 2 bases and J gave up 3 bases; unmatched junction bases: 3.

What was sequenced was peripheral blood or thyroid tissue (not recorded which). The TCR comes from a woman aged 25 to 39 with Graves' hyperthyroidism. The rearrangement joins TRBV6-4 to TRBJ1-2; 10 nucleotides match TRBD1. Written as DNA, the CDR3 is TGTGCCAGCAGTGACGGGACAGGGGAAGACTATGGCTACACCTTC. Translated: CASSDGTGEDYGYTF.